The 8 T cell receptor beta chains given below trace back to one sample, sequenced in a study of shared clonotypes between healthy human individuals. Only in-frame clones appear in the TCRdb table, and some are missing; sequencing was by immunoSEQ multiplex PCR. This table holds 450,000 to 500,000 clones, about 78% found once. Sequenced: PBMCs. The receptors were gathered from a woman aged 40-49 years in good health. Some clones in this sample may be carry-over from other donors' samples.

This clone was recorded once. The chain recombines TRBV5-4 with TRBJ2-2, with TRBD1 as a possible D gene (6 bases). Germline lookup yields CDR1 SGHNT and CDR2 YYREEE (reference sequence). The germline V and J ends were trimmed by 3 bases and 4 bases, with 10 bases remaining between them. The CDR3 length is 14 residues. CDR3 sequence: CASSSDRSTGELFF. The CDR3 DNA follows: TGTGCCAGCAGCTCCGACAGGAGCACCGGGGAGCTGTTTTTT.

This chain joins TRBV5-1 and TRBJ2-1, with D possibly TRBD2 on 6 matching bases. Germline assignment: CDR1 SGHRS and CDR2 YFSETQ. V lost 9 bases and J lost 3, with 25 bases in between. There are 17 residues in the CDR3. The CDR3 loop is CATTPRAGLSGYNEQFF. The DNA of the CDR3 is TGCGCCACCACCCCCCGGGCGGGATTGTCGGGCTACAATGAGCAGTTCTTC.

This sequence joins TRBV28 and TRBJ2-3; D uncertain. CDR1 MDHEN and CDR2 SYDVKM come from the germline V gene. V gave up 5 bases and J gave up 4 bases, with 10 bases separating them. The CDR3 totals 13 residues. The CDR3 region is CASSPPPADTQYF. For the CDR3, the DNA is TGTGCCAGCAGTCCCCCCCCGGCAGATACGCAGTATTTT.

This clone was picked up a small number of times. The V gene is TRBV6-5, the J gene TRBJ1-2; no clear D. Trimming took off 2 bases at V and 4 bases at J, with 5 bases between the two ends. The CDR3 is 12 residues long. Germline loops: CDR1 MNHEY, CDR2 SVGAGI. This CDR3 is CASSYPLYGYTF. CDR3 DNA sequence: TGTGCCAGCAGTTACCCGCTCTATGGCTACACCTTC.

The CDR3 nucleotides are TGTGCCAGCAGCCCCGACGAGCAGTACTTC. Translation: CASSPDEQYF. The chain is built from TRBV12-1 and TRBJ2-5. The last part of the DNA fits TRBJ2-7 better; the J call may be wrong. TRBV12-1 is recorded as a pseudogene. The CDR3 totals 10 residues.

This chain links TRBV7-2 with TRBJ2-5, with D hard to call. The end of the DNA fits TRBJ2-7 better, so the J call may be wrong. There are 15 residues in the CDR3. The germline V gene has CDR1 SGHTA and CDR2 FQGNSA. The CDR3: CASSLVRFSSYEQYF. In nucleotides, the CDR3 is TGTGCCAGCAGCTTAGTTCGGTTTAGCTCCTACGAGCAGTACTTC.

The V gene is TRBV27, the J gene TRBJ2-7, with TRBD2 identical over 13 bases. The germline V gene has CDR1 MNHEY and CDR2 SMNVEV (reference sequence). With V trimmed by 5 bases and J by 2 bases, 6 bases remained unmatched. The CDR3 is 16 amino acids. CDR3 sequence reads: CASSRTGTSGTYEQYF. CDR3 DNA sequence: TGTGCCAGCAGTCGAACCGGGACTAGCGGGACCTACGAGCAGTACTTC.

Note on this clone: Mismatch with germline at one junction end may stem from a read error. The chain links TRBV5-1 to TRBJ2-3; 8 bases align to TRBD2. This CDR3 contains 15 residues. Germline values: CDR1 SGHRS, CDR2 YFSETQ. Here the CDR3 DNA reads TGCGCCAGCAGCTTTCAAAGCGGGAGCAGAGATACGCAGTATTTT. Residues: CASSFQSGSRDTQYF.